Listed below are T cell receptor beta chains from one sample, sequenced in a study of blood T cell repertoires in COVID-19. The data were produced by immunoSEQ multiplex PCR, yet TCRdb's version contains in-frame clones alone and is incomplete. This sample has about 150,000 clones; around 80% occur once, and the top ten carry more than 7.5%. The sample comprised peripheral blood. The source of these receptors is a woman aged 50 to 60 with acute or convalescent COVID-19. The CDR3 runs from the conserved cysteine through the conserved F or W. Fields, in order: V gene, clone size, D gene, J gene, CDR3 protein, CDR3 DNA. A D gene is named only where the DNA matches it firmly. Only part of the rows carry a size: once, few, many, or a class if the clone is expanded.

TRBV11-2,-,-,TRBJ2-7,CASSMGGEQYF,TGTGCCAGCAGCATGGGGGGCGAGCAGTACTTC
TRBV6-5,-,-,TRBJ1-1,CASITPGVRTEAFF,TGTGCCAGCATAACTCCGGGGGTGAGGACTGAAGCTTTCTTT
TRBV5-4,-,TRBD2,TRBJ2-3,CASSGTSGGSTDTQYF,TGTGCCAGCAGCGGGACTAGCGGGGGGTCCACAGATACGCAGTATTTT
TRBV9,-,TRBD2,TRBJ2-1,CASSVGGGPRFEQFF,TGTGCCAGCAGCGTAGGCGGGGGGCCACGATTTGAGCAGTTCTTC
TRBV6-2/TRBV6-3,-,TRBD2,TRBJ2-3,CASSFGGGTDTQYF,TGTGCCAGCAGTTTCGGGGGGGGCACAGATACGCAGTATTTT
TRBV10-3,once,-,TRBJ2-1,CAISEAPGWVGEQFF,TGTGCCATCAGTGAGGCCCCAGGGTGGGTAGGTGAGCAGTTCTTC
TRBV5-5,few,-,TRBJ1-5,CASSQGTGGFGNQPQHF,TGTGCCAGCAGCCAGGGAACCGGGGGATTTGGCAATCAGCCCCAGCATTTT
TRBV7-9,few,-,TRBJ1-1,CASSLIQGGSEAFF,TGTGCCAGCAGCTTAATCCAGGGTGGCTCTGAAGCTTTCTTT
TRBV19,few,TRBD2,TRBJ2-3,CASSMTSGHSTDTQYF,TGTGCCAGTAGTATGACTAGCGGGCATAGCACAGATACGCAGTATTTT
TRBV28,-,-,TRBJ1-6,CASNAGVSPLHF,TGTGCCAGCAATGCAGGGGTATCACCCCTCCACTTT
TRBV4-3,once,-,TRBJ1-1,CASSQDIVLGPNTEAFF,TGCGCCAGCAGCCAAGATATTGTGCTTGGCCCAAACACTGAAGCTTTCTTT
TRBV7-8,-,-,TRBJ2-7,CASSLVPGHEQYF,TGTGCCAGCAGCTTAGTTCCAGGGCACGAGCAGTACTTC
TRBV6-2/TRBV6-3,once,TRBD2,TRBJ2-5,CASSRGRGGYETQYF,TGTGCCAGCAGTCGAGGCCGGGGGGGCTACGAGACCCAGTACTTC
TRBV9,-,TRBD1,TRBJ1-5,CASSVGQTQPQHF,TGTGCCAGCAGCGTGGGACAGACTCAGCCCCAGCATTTT
TRBV27,-,-,TRBJ2-7,CASRLTSGTSSYEQYF,TGTGCCAGCAGACTTACCTCCGGGACATCATCCTACGAGCAGTACTTC
TRBV7-9,-,TRBD2,TRBJ2-1,CASSPSGLAGHNEQFF,TGTGCCAGCAGCCCCTCTGGGCTAGCGGGCCACAATGAGCAGTTCTTC
TRBV9,once,-,TRBJ1-3,CASSVSGSGNTIYF,TGTGCCAGCAGCGTATCCGGCTCTGGAAACACCATATATTTT
TRBV11-2,-,-,TRBJ2-3,CASSLTTPTQYF,TGTGCCAGCAGCCTGACGACTCCTACGCAGTATTTT
TRBV19,-,-,TRBJ2-7,CASSIVQGYEQYF,TGTGCCAGTAGTATAGTGCAGGGCTACGAGCAGTACTTC
TRBV6-5,-,-,TRBJ2-5,CASSYSGLQETQYF,TGTGCCAGCAGTTACTCGGGCCTCCAAGAGACCCAGTACTTC